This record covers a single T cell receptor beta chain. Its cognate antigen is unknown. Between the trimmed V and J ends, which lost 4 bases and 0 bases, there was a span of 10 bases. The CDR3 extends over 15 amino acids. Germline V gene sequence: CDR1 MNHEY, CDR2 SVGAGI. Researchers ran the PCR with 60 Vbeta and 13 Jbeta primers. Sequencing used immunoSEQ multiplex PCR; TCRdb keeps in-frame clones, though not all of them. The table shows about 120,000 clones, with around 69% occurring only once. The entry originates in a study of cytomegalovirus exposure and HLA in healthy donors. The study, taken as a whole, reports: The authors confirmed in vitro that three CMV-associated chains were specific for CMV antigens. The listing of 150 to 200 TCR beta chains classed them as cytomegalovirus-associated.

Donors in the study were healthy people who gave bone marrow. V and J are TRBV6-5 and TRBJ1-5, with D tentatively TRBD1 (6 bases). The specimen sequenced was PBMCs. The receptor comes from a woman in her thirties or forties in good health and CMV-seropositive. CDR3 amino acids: CASSFNRDSNQPQHF. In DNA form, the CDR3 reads TGTGCCAGCAGTTTCAACAGGGATAGCAATCAGCCCCAGCATTTT.